The 30 T cell receptor beta chains listed next were all sequenced from one sample in a study of Ad26.COV2.S vaccination and SARS-CoV-2 variants. Clones were read by immunoSEQ multiplex PCR, and TCRdb kept only the in-frame ones, dropping some. The table lists 500,000 or so clones, around nine tenths of them singletons. The sample's treatment: around 19 received Ad26.COV2.S at low or high dose, single or two shots; about 5 received placebo; per-sample allocation not given. Material that was analyzed had been drawn on day 63 after the first vaccine or placebo injection. This specimen consisted of peripheral blood, obtained in a trial of Ad26.COV2.S vaccine versus placebo. These receptors were obtained from a person aged 18-60 years who received the Ad26.COV2.S COVID-19 vaccine or a placebo.

The J gene is TRBJ2-5, the V gene TRBV6-2 or TRBV6-3, with D hard to call. The V end lost 6 bases, the J end lost 5 bases, and 16 bases lay between the germline ends. The CDR3 is made up of 14 amino acids. Germline CDR1 MNHEY, CDR2 SVGEGT. CDR3 loop: CASSPDGRRETQYF. CDR3 sequence (DNA): TGTGCCAGCAGCCCGGACGGACGTCGGGAGACCCAGTACTTC.

The CDR3 DNA reads as TGTGCCATCATGAGCATAGCGGGAAAGAACACCGGGGAGCTGTTTTTT. It codes for CAIMSIAGKNTGELFF. V and J are TRBV10-3 and TRBJ2-2, with 8 bases fitting TRBD2. J gave up 1 base and V 7 bases, and 8 bases lay outside the gene matches. This CDR3 has 16 residues. Looked up from germline, CDR1 is ENHRY and CDR2 is SYGVKD.

CDR3 sequence (DNA): TGCGCCAGCAGCTTGATCAGTGAGGGCGGCGGATACGAGCAGTACTTC. Translation: CASSLISEGGGYEQYF. The chain couples TRBV5-1 to TRBJ2-7; D may be TRBD2 (5 bases). CDR3 length: 16 amino acids. Germline values: CDR1 SGHRS, CDR2 YFSETQ. V was pared by 1 base and J by 4 bases, with 18 bases between. Full variable domain (remainder filled in from reference TRBV5-1 and TRBJ2-7): KAGVTQTPRYLIKTRGQQVTLSCSPISGHRSVSWYQQTPGQGLQFLFEYFSETQRNKGNFPGRFSGRQFSNSRSEMNVSTLELGDSALYLCASSLISEGGGYEQYFGPGTRLTVT.

This clone is a singleton in its sample. In DNA, the CDR3 is TGTGCCAGCAGCCCCCCTGGGCCTGGAAACACCATATATTTT. Protein: CASSPPGPGNTIYF. The chain uses TRBV3-1 (or the pseudogene TRBV3-2) and TRBJ1-3, with D unresolved. Between the trimmed V and J ends, which lost 4 bases and 2 bases, there was a span of 9 bases. The CDR3 contains 14 residues. CDR1 and CDR2 from the germline V gene are LGHDT and YNNKEL (reference sequence).

V usage is TRBV4-2 and J usage is TRBJ2-1; D is unclear. V shed 3 bases and J shed 7 bases, with 10 bases lying between them. The CDR3 has 13 amino acids. Germline CDR1 LGHNA, CDR2 YNFKEQ. The CDR3: CASSQAPFNEQFF. The CDR3 coding sequence is TGTGCCAGCAGCCAGGCTCCTTTTAATGAGCAGTTCTTC.

This clone was counted only a few times. V gene TRBV11-1 combines with J gene TRBJ2-3; 12 nucleotides align to TRBD2. Germline CDR1 is SGHAT and CDR2 is FQDESV (reference sequence). The CDR3 is 16 amino acids. With 0 bases clipped from V and 6 bases from J, the junction kept 4 bases outside the gene matches. CDR3 nucleotides: TGTGCCAGCAGCTTAGCTCTAGCGGGAGGGCCCGATACGCAGTATTTT. Its protein is CASSLALAGGPDTQYF. Using reference TRBV11-1 and TRBJ2-3 for the parts outside the CDR3, the full variable domain is EAEVAQSPRYKITEKSQAVAFWCDPISGHATLYWYRQILGQGPELLVQFQDESVVDDSQLPKDRFSAERLKGVDSTLKIQPAELGDSAMYLCASSLALAGGPDTQYFGPGTRLTVL.

This sequence joins TRBV6-5 and TRBJ2-1; 9 bases are shared with TRBD1. Germline lookup yields CDR1 MNHEY and CDR2 SVGAGI. The CDR3 extends over 13 amino acids. With V trimmed by 10 bases and J by 7 bases, 8 bases remained unmatched. The CDR3 region is CATADRGRNEQFF. The CDR3 region has the DNA TGTGCCACCGCGGACAGGGGACGGAATGAGCAGTTCTTC.

This chain joins TRBV5-4 and TRBJ2-1; 8 nucleotides agree with TRBD2. V was clipped by 0 bases and J by 4 bases; unmatched bases: 6. This CDR3 region has 16 residues. Germline V lookup: CDR1 SGHNT, CDR2 YYREEE (reference sequence). The chain's CDR3 is CASSLDGGRRYNEQFF. CDR3 bases: TGTGCCAGCAGCTTGGATGGCGGGAGGCGTTACAATGAGCAGTTCTTC.

The chain has TRBV3-1 (or the pseudogene TRBV3-2) and TRBJ2-1, with 8 bases identical to TRBD1. Germline V gives CDR1 LGHDT, CDR2 YNNKEL (reference sequence). V trimming: 7 bases; J trimming: 8 bases; junction bases outside the gene matches: 22. CDR3 length: 18 residues. CDR3 in DNA: TGTGCCAGCAACAAACCCAACGGGCAGGGGGCAAGTAATGATGAGCAGTTCTTC. It translates to CASNKPNGQGASNDEQFF.

The chain employs TRBV30 and TRBJ1-3; possibly TRBD1 for D (5 bases). Germline loops: CDR1 GTSNPN, CDR2 SVGIG (reference sequence). There are 14 residues in the CDR3. The V end was cut by 1 base, the J end by 9 bases, with 16 bases between. CDR3 sequence reads: CAWSGLRAGGTIYF. The CDR3 coding sequence is TGTGCCTGGAGTGGGCTTCGGGCGGGGGGCACCATATATTTT.

V and J are TRBV7-3 and TRBJ2-1; D is tentatively TRBD1 or TRBD2 (5 bases each). Germline V CDR1 and CDR2: SGHTA, FQGTGA. The CDR3 covers 15 residues. V dropped 1 base and J dropped 0 bases, with 7 bases sitting between them. Written as DNA, the CDR3 is TGTGCCAGCAGCTTAAGGGGGAGCTCCTACAATGAGCAGTTCTTC. As protein: CASSLRGSSYNEQFF.

With respect to this clone: Different DNA sequences within this sample yield the same CDR3. This chain joins TRBV6-5 and TRBJ1-2; 7 bases match TRBD1. Germline loops: CDR1 MNHEY, CDR2 SVGAGI. V was pared by 1 base and J by 6 bases, with 2 bases of the junction left unmatched. The CDR3 has 13 amino acids. CDR3 in amino acids: CASSYLGGDGYTF. CDR3 in DNA: TGTGCCAGCAGTTACTTAGGGGGCGATGGCTACACCTTC.

V usage is TRBV2 and J usage is TRBJ1-5; perhaps TRBD1 as D (5 bases). Germline V gives CDR1 SNHLY, CDR2 FYNNEI. The CDR3 extends over 14 amino acids. V lost 7 bases to trimming and J lost 8 bases, with 18 bases between them. CDR3 protein: CASTRDSPGEPQHF. The CDR3 DNA sequence: TGTGCCAGCACCAGAGACAGCCCGGGGGAGCCCCAGCATTTT.

V and J are TRBV28 and TRBJ2-2; no clear D. Germline CDR1 and CDR2: MDHEN and SYDVKM. The CDR3 runs 14 residues. Trimming took off 4 bases at V and 5 bases at J, with 11 bases between the two ends. This chain's CDR3 is CASSSIIFTGELFF. DNA of the CDR3: TGTGCCAGCAGTTCCATTATCTTTACCGGGGAGCTGTTTTTT.

CDR3 residues: CASPARGQPTGELFF. In DNA form, the CDR3 reads TGTGCCAGCCCCGCGAGGGGACAGCCTACCGGGGAGCTGTTTTTT. The chain links TRBV2 to TRBJ2-2, with 7 positions matching TRBD1. Germline V gene lookup returns CDR1 SNHLY and CDR2 FYNNEI. CDR3 length: 15 residues. Losses at the gene ends were 8 bases for V and 5 bases for J; bases not matched to a gene: 11.

V usage is TRBV18 and J usage is TRBJ2-1, with D perhaps TRBD2 (6 bases). The CDR3 consists of 14 residues. Germline CDR1 is KGHSH and CDR2 is LQKENI. Trimming removed 4 bases at V and 6 bases at J, with 13 bases between. CDR3 DNA sequence: TGTGCCAGCTCACGACGGGAGAGAGGCAATGAGCAGTTCTTC. This translates into CASSRRERGNEQFF.

This rearrangement joins TRBV4-3 to TRBJ2-5; D is perhaps TRBD1 or TRBD2 (5 bases each). Trimming left V 3 bases short and J 7 bases short, with 12 bases between. Germline V gene lookup returns CDR1 LGHNA and CDR2 YSLEER. The CDR3 has 13 residues. The CDR3 DNA sequence: TGCGCCAGCAGCCAGACGAGGGGCGGGACCCAGTACTTC. Translated: CASSQTRGGTQYF.

This clone has more than one count but fewer than ten. The V call is TRBV4-3, the J call TRBJ1-4, with 8 bases lining up with TRBD1. The germline V gene has CDR1 LGHNA and CDR2 YSLEER. This CDR3 has 15 residues. After removal of 4 bases from V and 4 bases from J, the junction contained 5 bases not matched to a gene. The CDR3 sequence: CASSPQGAYNEKLFF. The CDR3 DNA reads as TGCGCCAGCAGCCCCCAGGGGGCTTATAATGAAAAACTGTTTTTT.

A remark on this clone: Germline is not matched at one junction end, which may reflect a read error. The rearrangement uses TRBV7-7 and TRBJ2-2; D not resolved. The germline gives CDR1 SSHAT, CDR2 FNYEAQ (reference sequence). The CDR3 is 15 amino acids. The CDR3 nucleotides read TGTGCTAGCAGCTTAGTGTTGGGGAACACCGGGGAGCTGTTTTTT. Translated, it gives CASSLVLGNTGELFF.

The sample holds one count of this clone. The chain combines TRBV19 with TRBJ2-7, with 11 bases matching TRBD2. Trimming removed 5 bases from V and 4 bases from J; junction bases left unmatched: 7. The CDR3 extends over 15 amino acids. Germline CDR1 and CDR2: LNHDA and SQIVND (reference sequence). CDR3 nucleotide sequence: TGTGCCAGTAGTTCCCGGGGACTAGCGGATTACGAGCAGTACTTC. This gives the protein CASSSRGLADYEQYF.

The chain joins TRBV6-5 to TRBJ2-1; D ambiguous. The germline V and J ends were trimmed by 8 bases and 7 bases, with 21 bases remaining between them. This CDR3 contains 15 residues. Germline-derived CDR1 and CDR2 are MNHEY and SVGAGI. This CDR3 is CASGPGSNLRNEQFF. CDR3 nucleotides: TGTGCCAGCGGACCGGGCTCCAATCTTCGGAATGAGCAGTTCTTC.

The CDR3 here is CASSRGQGRAEKLFF. The DNA of the CDR3 is TGTGCCAGCAGCCGCGGACAGGGTCGGGCTGAAAAACTGTTTTTT. This chain connects TRBV28 to TRBJ1-4, with 8 bases matching TRBD1. Germline CDR1 and CDR2: MDHEN and SYDVKM. J gave up 7 bases and V 6 bases, and 10 bases lay outside the gene matches. CDR3 length: 15 amino acids.

This clone was counted a single time. The rearrangement uses TRBV9 and TRBJ2-1, with TRBD2 matching over 11 bases. Germline V gives CDR1 SGDLS, CDR2 YYNGEE. With 3 bases clipped from V and 4 bases from J, the junction kept 6 bases outside the gene matches. The CDR3 covers 16 residues. The CDR3 DNA follows: TGTGCCAGCAGCGGTACCGGGACTAGCGGTTACAATGAGCAGTTCTTC. Its translation is CASSGTGTSGYNEQFF.

This chain connects TRBV6-2 or TRBV6-3 to TRBJ2-7; 7 bases match TRBD2. CDR3 length: 13 amino acids. J was trimmed by 5 bases and V by 0 bases; bases with no gene match: 1. The germline V gene has CDR1 MNHEY and CDR2 SVGEGT. The CDR3 protein is CASSYSAGNEQYF. The CDR3, as DNA: TGTGCCAGCAGTTACTCAGCGGGAAACGAGCAGTACTTC.

The chain recombines TRBV7-7 with TRBJ2-2, with TRBD1 matching 7 bases. Germline V gene data show CDR1 as SSHAT and CDR2 as FNYEAQ (reference sequence). The CDR3 totals 15 residues. V lost 5 bases and J lost 2; bases outside the gene matches: 5. As DNA, the CDR3 is TGTGCCAGCAGCGCGAGGGACAGCAACACCGGGGAGCTGTTTTTT. Encoded protein: CASSARDSNTGELFF.

The chain links TRBV19 to TRBJ1-4, with a possible D match to TRBD1 (5 bases). Germline values: CDR1 LNHDA, CDR2 SQIVND (reference sequence). V was trimmed by 10 bases and J by 4 bases, leaving 22 bases between them. CDR3 length: 16 residues. The CDR3 nucleotides read TGTGCCACCTCTCCGGGGGTCTCATACTATAATGAAAAACTGTTTTTT. It translates to CATSPGVSYYNEKLFF.

This clone was picked up a small number of times. This chain joins TRBV28 and TRBJ1-2; D is uncertain. The CDR3 consists of 12 residues. CDR1 and CDR2 (germline): MDHEN, SYDVKM. Trimming left V 6 bases short and J 8 bases short, with 13 bases between. The CDR3 protein is CASSKVGRGYTF. CDR3 bases: TGTGCCAGCAGCAAGGTGGGCCGGGGCTACACCTTC.

CDR3 nucleotides: TGTGCCAGCACCCGATTCAGGGATCGGCAGTACTTC. It translates to CASTRFRDRQYF. The V call is TRBV7-2, the J call TRBJ2-7, with D tentatively TRBD1 (5 bases). The CDR3 has 12 residues. Germline V gives CDR1 SGHTA, CDR2 FQGNSA. The ends were cut back, 7 bases at V and 9 bases at J, with 16 bases in the middle.

V and J are TRBV7-6 and TRBJ2-2, with D unresolved. The CDR3 runs to 15 residues. The germline V and J ends were trimmed by 1 base and 4 bases, with 10 bases remaining between them. Germline CDR1 is SGHVS and CDR2 is FNYEAQ. The CDR3 DNA reads as TGTGCCAGCAGCTTAGATCCGGGCCTCACCGGGGAGCTGTTTTTT. Protein sequence: CASSLDPGLTGELFF.

The chain links TRBV7-3 to TRBJ1-6, with a tentative D call TRBD1 (5 bases). Per germline, CDR1 SGHTA and CDR2 FQGTGA. The CDR3 has 13 residues. The V end lost 2 bases, the J end lost 8 bases, and 7 bases lay between the germline ends. The CDR3 protein is CASSLQGYSPLHF. CDR3 in DNA: TGTGCCAGCAGCTTACAGGGATATTCACCCCTCCACTTT.